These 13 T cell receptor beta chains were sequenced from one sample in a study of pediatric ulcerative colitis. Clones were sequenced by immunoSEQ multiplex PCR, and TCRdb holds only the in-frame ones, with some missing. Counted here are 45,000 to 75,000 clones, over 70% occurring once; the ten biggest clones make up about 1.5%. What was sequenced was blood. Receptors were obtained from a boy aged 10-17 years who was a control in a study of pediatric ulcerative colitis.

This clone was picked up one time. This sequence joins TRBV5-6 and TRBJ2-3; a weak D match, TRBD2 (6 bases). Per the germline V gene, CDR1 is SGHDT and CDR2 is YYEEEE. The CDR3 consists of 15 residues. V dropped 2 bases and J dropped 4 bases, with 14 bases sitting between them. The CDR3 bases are TGTGCCAGCAGCTTCGATGCGGGGCATCCAGATACGCAGTATTTT. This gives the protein CASSFDAGHPDTQYF.

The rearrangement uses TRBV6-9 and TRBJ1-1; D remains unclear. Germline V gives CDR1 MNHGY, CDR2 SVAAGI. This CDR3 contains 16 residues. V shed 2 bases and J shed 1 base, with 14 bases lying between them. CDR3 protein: CASSYTRGRKNTEAFF. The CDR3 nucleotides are TGTGCCAGCAGTTATACTCGTGGGAGAAAGAACACTGAAGCTTTCTTT.

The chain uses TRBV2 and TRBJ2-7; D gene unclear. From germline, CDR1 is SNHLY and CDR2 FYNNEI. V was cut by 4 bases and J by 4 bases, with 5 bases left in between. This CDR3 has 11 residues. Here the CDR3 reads CASSGSYEQYF. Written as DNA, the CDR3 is TGTGCCAGCAGTGGCAGTTACGAGCAGTACTTC.

CDR3 DNA sequence: TGTGCCAGCAGTGAAGAAAAAACTGGACAGGACGAGCAGTACTTC. As protein: CASSEEKTGQDEQYF. This chain uses TRBV6-1 with TRBJ2-7; 7 bases agree with TRBD1. The length of the CDR3 is 15 residues. The germline CDR1 and CDR2 sequences are MNHNS and SASEGT. V was pared by 1 base and J by 5 bases, with 8 bases of the junction left unmatched.

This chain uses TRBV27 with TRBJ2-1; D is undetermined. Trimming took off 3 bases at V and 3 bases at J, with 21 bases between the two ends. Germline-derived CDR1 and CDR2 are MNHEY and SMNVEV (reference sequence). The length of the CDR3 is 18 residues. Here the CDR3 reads CASSFQPTTEVSYNEQFF. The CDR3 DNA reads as TGTGCCAGCAGTTTTCAACCCACAACCGAGGTTAGCTACAATGAGCAGTTCTTC.

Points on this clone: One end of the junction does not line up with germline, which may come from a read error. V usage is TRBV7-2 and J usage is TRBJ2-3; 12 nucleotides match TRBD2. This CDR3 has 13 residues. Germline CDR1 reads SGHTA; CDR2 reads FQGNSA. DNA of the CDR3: TGTGCCAGCAGCTATAGGGTGTCTAGCGGGGGGGCTTTT. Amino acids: CASSYRVSSGGAF.

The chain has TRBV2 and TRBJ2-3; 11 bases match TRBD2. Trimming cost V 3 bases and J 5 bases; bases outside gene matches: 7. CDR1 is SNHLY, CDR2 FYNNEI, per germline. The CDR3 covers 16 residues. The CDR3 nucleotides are TGTGCCAGCAGTGATTTAACTAGCGGGAGTGAAGATACGCAGTATTTT. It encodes CASSDLTSGSEDTQYF.

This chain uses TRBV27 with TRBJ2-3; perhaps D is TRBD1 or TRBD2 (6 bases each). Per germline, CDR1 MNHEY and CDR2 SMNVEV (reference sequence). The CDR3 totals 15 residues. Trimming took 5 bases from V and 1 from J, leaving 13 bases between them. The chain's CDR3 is CASSPRRGGTDTQYF. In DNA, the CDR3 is TGTGCCAGCAGTCCCCGTAGGGGGGGCACAGATACGCAGTATTTT.

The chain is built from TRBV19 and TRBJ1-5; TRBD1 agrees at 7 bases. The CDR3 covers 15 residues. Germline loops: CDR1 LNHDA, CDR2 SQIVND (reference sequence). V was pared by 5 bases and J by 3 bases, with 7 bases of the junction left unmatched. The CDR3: CASSSRDRINQPQHF. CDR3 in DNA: TGTGCCAGTAGTTCCCGGGACAGAATCAATCAGCCCCAGCATTTT.

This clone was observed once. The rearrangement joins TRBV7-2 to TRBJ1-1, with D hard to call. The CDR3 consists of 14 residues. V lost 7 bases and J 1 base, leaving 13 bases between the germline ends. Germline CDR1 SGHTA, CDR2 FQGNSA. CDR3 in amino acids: CASNPWIRNTEAFF. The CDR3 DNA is TGTGCCAGCAACCCCTGGATACGGAACACTGAAGCTTTCTTT.

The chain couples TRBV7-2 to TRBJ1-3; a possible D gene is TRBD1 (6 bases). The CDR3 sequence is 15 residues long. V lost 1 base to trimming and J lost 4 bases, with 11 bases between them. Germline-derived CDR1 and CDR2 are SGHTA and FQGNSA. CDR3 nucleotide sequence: TGTGCCAGCAGCTTAGAACAGGGAGCCGGAAACACCATATATTTT. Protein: CASSLEQGAGNTIYF.

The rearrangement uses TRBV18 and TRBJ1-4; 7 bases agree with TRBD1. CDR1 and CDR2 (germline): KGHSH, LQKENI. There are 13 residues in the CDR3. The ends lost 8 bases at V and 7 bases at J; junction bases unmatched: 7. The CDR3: CASRAGQTEKLFF. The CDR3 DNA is TGTGCCAGCCGCGCGGGACAGACTGAAAAACTGTTTTTT.

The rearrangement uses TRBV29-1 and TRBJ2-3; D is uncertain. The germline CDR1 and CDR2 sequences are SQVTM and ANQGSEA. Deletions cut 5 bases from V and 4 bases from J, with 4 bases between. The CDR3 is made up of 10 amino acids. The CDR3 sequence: CSVLSDTQYF. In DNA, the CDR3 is TGCAGCGTTCTTTCAGATACGCAGTATTTT.